The clone carrying this TCR beta chain was counted between two and nine times. What it binds is unknown. TCRdb reprocessed the 5' RACE reads via MiXCR and lists one record per CDR3 protein. The table shows hundreds of thousands of distinct CDR3 sequences, with around a sixth occurring only once. This sample is drawn from a study of identical twins. General study findings and limits: Out-of-frame alpha sequences shared between twins exhibited an excess of low generation probability.

Germline assignment: CDR1 LNHDA and CDR2 SQIVND (reference sequence). This CDR3 has 14 amino acids. After removal of 7 bases from V and 1 base from J, the junction contained 6 bases not matched to a gene. Another study also made use of these data, one on T cells expressing NK-cell markers. As that report states: Within the sequenced cohort of eight donors, seven exhibited HCMV seropositivity and one was seronegative. A few donors' CD3+CD56-NKG2C+ cells were dominated by the same clonotypes.

The rearrangement joins TRBV19 to TRBJ1-1, with TRBD1 matching over 7 bases. The specimen was PBMCs. This TCR came from a woman aged 18-29 years in good health. The CDR3 protein is CASTMGQRNTEAFF. CDR3 bases: TGTGCCAGTACCATGGGACAGAGGAACACTGAAGCTTTCTTT.